A single sample is the source of the 13 T cell receptor beta chains below, sequenced in a study of OX40 agonist ivuxolimab in advanced cancers. Using immunoSEQ multiplex PCR, the repertoire was profiled, and TCRdb retains in-frame clones only, with some absent. The sample yields roughly 58,000 clones, roughly 87% seen once. The source material was CD4+ or CD8+ T cells sorted from blood, sampled in a trial of the OX40 agonist ivuxolimab. Receptors originate from an adult with an advanced solid tumor such as melanoma, head and neck, liver or kidney cancer.

This chain links TRBV11-2 with TRBJ1-1; D call uncertain. Trimming pared 3 bases from V and 1 base from J, leaving 6 bases between. CDR1 is SGHAT and CDR2 is FQNNGV in the germline V gene. The CDR3 spans 13 residues. The CDR3 region has the DNA TGTGCCAGCAGCTTCATGTGGAACACTGAAGCTTTCTTT. Its protein is CASSFMWNTEAFF.

The chain joins TRBV9 to TRBJ2-2, with D unresolved. The germline gives CDR1 SGDLS, CDR2 YYNGEE. The CDR3 runs 15 residues. V lost 3 bases to trimming and J lost 6 bases, with 15 bases between them. CDR3 sequence (DNA): TGTGCCAGCAGCGCCGACGGAGCCCTCGCCGGGGAGCTGTTTTTT. Its translation: CASSADGALAGELFF.

The V and J genes are TRBV7-9 and TRBJ2-7, with TRBD1 identical over 9 bases. The length of the CDR3 is 15 residues. Germline-derived CDR1 and CDR2 are SEHNR and FQNEAQ (reference sequence). Trimming removed 5 bases from V and 5 bases from J; junction bases left unmatched: 10. CDR3 bases: TGTGCCAGCAGCCTCCTGGGACAGGGTTATAACGAGCAGTACTTC. This gives the protein CASSLLGQGYNEQYF. Complete variable domain (other parts from reference TRBV7-9 and TRBJ2-7): DTGVSQNPRHKITKRGQNVTFRCDPISEHNRLYWYRQTLGQGPEFLTYFQNEAQLEKSRLLSDRFSAERPKGSFSTLEIQRTEQGDSAMYLCASSLLGQGYNEQYFGPGTRLTVT.

This rearrangement joins TRBV9 to TRBJ2-2; D could derive from TRBD1 or TRBD2 (5 bases each). V was cut by 4 bases and J by 4 bases, with 17 bases left in between. The germline V gene has CDR1 SGDLS and CDR2 YYNGEE. This CDR3 comprises 16 residues. CDR3 sequence: CASSPPPGSGTGELFF. The CDR3, as DNA: TGTGCCAGCAGCCCCCCCCCAGGGAGTGGCACCGGGGAGCTGTTTTTT.

V gene TRBV9 combines with J gene TRBJ1-1; D is unresolved. This CDR3 comprises 13 residues. Germline V lookup: CDR1 SGDLS, CDR2 YYNGEE. V lost 1 base, J lost 1 base, and 5 bases lay in between. This chain's CDR3 is CASSVRQNTEAFF. The CDR3 region has the DNA TGTGCCAGCAGCGTACGCCAGAACACTGAAGCTTTCTTT.

The chain has TRBV2 and TRBJ2-7, with a weak D call TRBD1 (6 bases). The length of the CDR3 is 14 residues. Germline CDR1 reads SNHLY; CDR2 reads FYNNEI. Trimming removed 2 bases from V and 2 bases from J, with 10 bases in between. Here the CDR3 reads CASSEQGSPYEQYF. In DNA form, the CDR3 reads TGTGCCAGCAGTGAACAGGGGAGCCCCTACGAGCAGTACTTC.

The chain links TRBV11-2 to TRBJ2-7; TRBD1 agrees at 7 bases. Germline-derived CDR1 and CDR2 are SGHAT and FQNNGV. With V trimmed by 5 bases and J by 2 bases, 6 bases remained unmatched. This CDR3 contains 14 residues. Written as DNA, the CDR3 is TGTGCCAGCAGCCCCACTCAGGGGGCCTACGAGCAGTACTTC. It translates to CASSPTQGAYEQYF. Together with reference TRBV11-2 and TRBJ2-7, the CDR3 gives the full variable domain: EAGVAQSPRYKIIEKRQSVAFWCNPISGHATLYWYQQILGQGPKLLIQFQNNGVVDDSQLPKDRFSAERLKGVDSTLKIQPAKLEDSAVYLCASSPTQGAYEQYFGPGTRLTVT.

This chain uses TRBV7-9 with TRBJ2-7; D is perhaps TRBD2 (5 bases). Trimming shortened V by 1 base and J by 1 base, and 8 bases separated the two germline ends. This CDR3 comprises 14 residues. Germline CDR1 is SEHNR and CDR2 is FQNEAQ (reference sequence). CDR3 bases: TGTGCCAGCAGCTTAGACGGGGTTTCCTACGAGCAGTACTTC. Its protein product is CASSLDGVSYEQYF.

This clone was detected once. V gene TRBV7-9 combines with J gene TRBJ2-1; D is undetermined. The germline V gene has CDR1 SEHNR and CDR2 FQNEAQ (reference sequence). This CDR3 contains 13 residues. Trimming took off 5 bases at V and 10 bases at J, with 15 bases between the two ends. DNA of the CDR3: TGTGCCAGCAGCCAGCTCTCCGGACGAGAGCAGTTCTTC. It is translated as CASSQLSGREQFF.

J is TRBJ1-3 and V is TRBV18, with a weak D call TRBD1 (5 bases). Germline V gene data show CDR1 as KGHSH and CDR2 as LQKENI. The CDR3 sequence is 16 residues long. Trimming left V 4 bases short and J 0 bases short, with 13 bases between. The CDR3 here is CASSRGDSHSGNTIYF. The CDR3, as DNA: TGTGCCAGCTCACGGGGGGACTCTCACTCTGGAAACACCATATATTTT.

The chain recombines TRBV6-1 with TRBJ2-5; 12 positions agree with TRBD2. This CDR3 is 14 amino acids long. The V gene end was trimmed by 6 bases and the J gene end by 3 bases; junction bases not matched to a gene: 2. Germline V CDR1 and CDR2: MNHNS, SASEGT. CDR3: CASRTSGGKETQYF. The CDR3 nucleotides read TGTGCCAGCAGGACTAGCGGGGGCAAAGAGACCCAGTACTTC.

This clone was counted once. This CDR3 reads CASRGPANYGYTF. The CDR3 DNA reads as TGTGCCAGCCGAGGTCCTGCTAACTATGGCTACACCTTC. V and J are TRBV28 and TRBJ1-2; D is ambiguous. The CDR3 is 13 amino acids. Trimming took off 8 bases at V and 0 bases at J, with 10 bases between the two ends. CDR1 is MDHEN, CDR2 SYDVKM, per germline.

This chain uses TRBV11-2 with TRBJ1-1; D perhaps matches TRBD1 (5 bases). This CDR3 is built from 16 residues. Germline V gene sequence: CDR1 SGHAT, CDR2 FQNNGV. V lost 2 bases to trimming and J lost 3 bases, with 16 bases between them. This CDR3 reads CASSLFLTALDTEAFF. The CDR3 bases are TGTGCCAGCAGCTTATTCCTGACAGCGTTGGACACTGAAGCTTTCTTT.